A selection of T cell receptor beta chains follows, all from one sample in a study of T cell responses to AZD1222 COVID-19 vaccine. Assay: immunoSEQ multiplex PCR; the TCRdb copy retains only in-frame clones and omits some. The sample has some 52,000 clones, roughly 89% seen once; the top ten hold approximately 2.4%. This sample comprised peripheral blood, obtained 28 days after the second AZD1222 dose. The receptors come from an adult who received the AZD1222 COVID-19 vaccine. Both conserved end residues are part of each CDR3. D genes are given only for firm matches. Rows give clone size only sometimes, using once, few, many, or a class for an expanded clone.

TGTGCCAGTAGTATAGATCCTAGCTCGGCTGAGCAGTTCTTC	CASSIDPSSAEQFF	TRBV19	TRBJ2-1	-	-
TGTGCCAGCAGACCGGGACTACTCTACAATGAGCAGTTCTTC	CASRPGLLYNEQFF	TRBV7-2	TRBJ2-1	-	TRBD2
TGTGCCAGCAGCTTAGCCGGCCAGAATGGCTACACCTTC	CASSLAGQNGYTF	TRBV7-9	TRBJ1-2	once	-
TGTGCCAGCAGCAGCTCCTATAATTCACCCCTCCACTTT	CASSSSYNSPLHF	TRBV7-3	TRBJ1-6	-	-
TGTGCCAGCAGGCGGACAGGGGGCTCGGCTAGCGCCACAGATACGCAGTATTTT	CASRRTGGSASATDTQYF	TRBV28	TRBJ2-3	-	TRBD1
TGTGCCAGCAGCCCCCGGGGGGGTAGCGGGAGCCGCTCCTACAATGAGCAGTTCTTC	CASSPRGGSGSRSYNEQFF	TRBV13	TRBJ2-1	-	TRBD2
TGCAGCGGCAGCGGGAGCGCAGATACGCAGTATTTT	CSGSGSADTQYF	TRBV29-1	TRBJ2-3	-	TRBD2
TGTGCCAGCAGCGTTTGGACAGTGGGTTCACCCCTCCACTTT	CASSVWTVGSPLHF	TRBV6-5	TRBJ1-6	-	-
TGTGCCAGCTCACCTACGGGCGGAACTAATGAAAAACTGTTTTTT	CASSPTGGTNEKLFF	TRBV18	TRBJ1-4	-	-
TGTGCCTGGAGCCAGGGGGGGGAGACCCAGTACTTC	CAWSQGGETQYF	TRBV30	TRBJ2-5	-	-
TGTGCCAGCAGTTACGAGTGGGACGAGCAGTACTTC	CASSYEWDEQYF	TRBV6-6	TRBJ2-7	-	-
TGTGCCAGTAGTCTTGGGGGTTCCTACGAGCAGTACTTC	CASSLGGSYEQYF	TRBV19	TRBJ2-7	once	-
TGTGCCAGCAGCCAGGCACAGACTGAAGCTTTCTTT	CASSQAQTEAFF	TRBV5-6	TRBJ1-1	-	-
TGCGCCAGCAGCCGCCTCCCACTAGCGGGATTAACCCTGAACACCGGGGAGCTGTTTTTT	CASSRLPLAGLTLNTGELFF	TRBV5-1	TRBJ2-2	-	TRBD2
TGTGCCAGCAGAACGCGGCTGGCTGAAGCTTTCTTT	CASRTRLAEAFF	TRBV6-5	TRBJ1-1	-	-
TGTGCCAGCAGTGAATTTGGGACAGGGGTCACTGAAGCTTTCTTT	CASSEFGTGVTEAFF	TRBV6-1	TRBJ1-1	once	TRBD1
TGTGCCATCACCGGGAGTGGCTTAGGCACAGATACGCAGTATTTT	CAITGSGLGTDTQYF	TRBV10-3	TRBJ2-3	-	-
TGTGCCAGCAGGTACAGGGGCAATCAGCCCCAGCATTTT	CASRYRGNQPQHF	TRBV12-3/TRBV12-4	TRBJ1-5	-	-
TGTGCCAGTAGTAAGACAGGGGGTACTGGGGCCAACGTCCTGACTTTC	CASSKTGGTGANVLTF	TRBV19	TRBJ2-6	once	TRBD1
TGCAGCGTTGATCGGGGTAGCGGGAGAGCCTACGAGCAGTACTTC	CSVDRGSGRAYEQYF	TRBV29-1	TRBJ2-7	-	TRBD2
TGTGCCATCAGTGAGTCGGCGCAGGGGGCTTACGAGCAGTACTTC	CAISESAQGAYEQYF	TRBV10-3	TRBJ2-7	once	TRBD1
TGCGCCAGCAGCCAAGGAGCAACAGGGTTGGGTGAAAAACTGTTTTTT	CASSQGATGLGEKLFF	TRBV4-1	TRBJ1-4	-	-
TGTGCCAGTGCTCCCGGGTTGACTGAAGCTTTCTTT	CASAPGLTEAFF	TRBV19	TRBJ1-1	-	-
TGTGCCAGCAGTGTGCGGTTAGTGGCAGATACGCAGTATTTT	CASSVRLVADTQYF	TRBV2	TRBJ2-3	-	-
TGTGCCAGCAGCCCCTCGGGGGTCTCCTACGAGCAGTACTTC	CASSPSGVSYEQYF	TRBV6-6	TRBJ2-7	-	-
TGCAGCGTTCTATCCTATGGCTACACCTTC	CSVLSYGYTF	TRBV29-1	TRBJ1-2	once	-
TGTGCCAGCAGCCAACAACAGGGGATGACTTTT	CASSQQQGMTF	TRBV3-1/TRBV3-2	TRBJ2-3	-	TRBD1
TGCGCCAGCAGCTTCGGGGACGCCGGAAACACCATATATTTT	CASSFGDAGNTIYF	TRBV5-1	TRBJ1-3	-	-
TGTGCCTGGGGGGACGGACGATCCTTAGCTAACTATGGCTACACCTTC	CAWGDGRSLANYGYTF	TRBV30	TRBJ1-2	-	-
TGTGCCAGCAGCCAGCGGGAGCGTTGGTTCTTC	CASSQRERWFF	TRBV5-4	TRBJ2-1	once	TRBD2
TGCGCCAGCAGCTTGGAGCCCTCTAGCGGGAGTCCCTACAATGAGCAGTTCTTC	CASSLEPSSGSPYNEQFF	TRBV5-1	TRBJ2-1	-	TRBD2
TGTGCCAGCAGAGCAGGGACCACCTACGAGCAGTACTTC	CASRAGTTYEQYF	TRBV6-5	TRBJ2-7	-	-
TGTGCCAGCAGCTTAGCGAACGCGAACACCATATATTTT	CASSLANANTIYF	TRBV7-8	TRBJ1-3	-	-
TGCGCCAGCGATAGGGGGGAGGGCCAAGATACGCAGTATTTT	CASDRGEGQDTQYF	TRBV5-1	TRBJ2-3	-	-
TGTGCCAGCAGCCTCACGGGAGCGGTCGGGGAGCTGTTTTTT	CASSLTGAVGELFF	TRBV28	TRBJ2-2	-	-
TGTGCCAGCAGTCCGCTAGGGACTGAATTGGCCCAGTACTTC	CASSPLGTELAQYF	TRBV28	TRBJ2-5	-	-
TGTGCCAGCAGTTACCACAGGGTAACGGGGACAACTGAAGCTTTCTTT	CASSYHRVTGTTEAFF	TRBV6-5	TRBJ1-1	medium-sized	-
TGCGCCAGCAGCCAAGAGGCAGTATTCGGAAACACCATATATTTT	CASSQEAVFGNTIYF	TRBV4-1	TRBJ1-3	-	-
TGTGCCAGCAGCCGGACAGTGGGGGAGCAGTACTTC	CASSRTVGEQYF	TRBV12-3/TRBV12-4	TRBJ2-7	-	-
TGCGCCAGCAGTCAAGAGAGAAAAGAGACCCAGTACTTC	CASSQERKETQYF	TRBV10-2	TRBJ2-5	once	-
TGCGCCAGCAGCCAAGACTGGGCATACGAGCAGTACTTC	CASSQDWAYEQYF	TRBV4-1	TRBJ2-7	few	-
TGTGCCAGCAGTTTGATAACAGGGGTAGGCTACACCTTC	CASSLITGVGYTF	TRBV28	TRBJ1-2	-	TRBD1
TGTGCCAGCTCACCGGACAGTCCGCCCTACGAGCAGTACTTC	CASSPDSPPYEQYF	TRBV18	TRBJ2-7	-	-
TGCGCCAGCAGCTTCGGCGGGATGGGCAATGAGCAGTTCTTC	CASSFGGMGNEQFF	TRBV5-1	TRBJ2-1	-	-
TGTGCCAGCAGTGAAGGTAGCGGGAGGCCTCGCGAGCAGTACTTC	CASSEGSGRPREQYF	TRBV6-1	TRBJ2-7	-	TRBD2
TGCGCCAGCAGCGCTGGCCGGGCCACTAGCTTTCTTGCCTACGAGCAGTACTTC	CASSAGRATSFLAYEQYF	TRBV5-1	TRBJ2-7	once	-
TGTGCCAGCAGTTACTCTTACTCCCAGCTCTTT	CASSYSYSQLF	TRBV6-6	TRBJ1-1	-	-
TGTGCCAGCAGCCGGGGCCCCGCTGGGACTGAAGCTTTCTTT	CASSRGPAGTEAFF	TRBV7-8	TRBJ1-1	-	-
TGTGCCAGCAGTGCAGGGGCAATCAGAGGAGAGCAGTACTTC	CASSAGAIRGEQYF	TRBV2	TRBJ2-7	-	-
TGTGCCAGCAGCTTTTCGGTTAGTGTAACTGAGCAGTTCTTC	CASSFSVSVTEQFF	TRBV5-6	TRBJ2-1	-	-
TGTGCCATCAGTGAGTCCGGGACAGTTTACGAGCAGTACTTC	CAISESGTVYEQYF	TRBV10-3	TRBJ2-7	-	TRBD1
TGTGCCAGCAGCTTGGGGGGCAGGGGCACTGAAGCTTTCTTT	CASSLGGRGTEAFF	TRBV5-6	TRBJ1-1	-	-
TGTGCCAGCTCCCATGTGGGGAGTGAGGGCGAGCAGTACTTC	CASSHVGSEGEQYF	TRBV18	TRBJ2-7	-	-
TGTGCCAGCAGCTTAGTCGCTAGCGCGAGTTACGAGCAGTACTTC	CASSLVASASYEQYF	TRBV7-6	TRBJ2-7	-	-
TGTGCCAGCAGCTTGATCAATGAGCAGTTCTTC	CASSLINEQFF	TRBV7-9	TRBJ2-1	-	-